Following are 8 T cell receptor beta chains from one sample sequenced in a study of CD4+ T cells in melanoma. The protocol was immunoSEQ multiplex PCR, while the TCRdb copy is restricted to in-frame clones and leaves out a portion. The sample yields 140,000 or so clones, around 90% seen once. These receptors were taken from a human donor with melanoma.

The genes are TRBV11-1 and TRBJ2-1; possibly TRBD1 for D (5 bases). The ends were cut back, 1 base at V and 0 bases at J, with 10 bases in the middle. The CDR3 contains 16 residues. CDR1 and CDR2 from the germline V gene are SGHAT and FQDESV (reference sequence). The CDR3 sequence: CASSLVGRNSYNEQFF. The CDR3 nucleotides are TGTGCCAGCAGCTTAGTGGGGCGGAACTCCTACAATGAGCAGTTCTTC.

V usage is TRBV2 and J usage is TRBJ1-5, with D uncertain. V shed 4 bases and J shed 0 bases, with 10 bases lying between them. Germline V gene lookup returns CDR1 SNHLY and CDR2 FYNNEI. The CDR3 runs 15 residues. The CDR3 protein is CASSVIPHSNQPQHF. The CDR3 DNA is TGTGCCAGCAGTGTGATTCCCCATAGCAATCAGCCCCAGCATTTT.

This rearrangement joins TRBV5-4 to TRBJ2-5; maybe TRBD1 (6 bases). CDR1 is SGHNT, CDR2 YYREEE, per germline (reference sequence). Trimming cost V 4 bases and J 2 bases, with 9 bases left between them. The CDR3 has 13 amino acids. Written as DNA, the CDR3 is TGTGCCAGCAGCACGGACAGACAAGAGACCCAGTACTTC. Amino acids: CASSTDRQETQYF.

This chain links TRBV15 with TRBJ1-1; possibly TRBD1 for D (5 bases). There are 15 residues in the CDR3. Trimming took off 0 bases at V and 9 bases at J, with 17 bases between the two ends. The germline CDR1 and CDR2 sequences are LNHNV and YYDKDF (reference sequence). DNA of the CDR3: TGTGCCACCAGCAGAGATCTAGTTCAGGGAGACCAAGCTTTCTTT. Translation: CATSRDLVQGDQAFF.

The V gene is TRBV18, the J gene TRBJ2-3; D is perhaps TRBD1 (7 bases). Between the trimmed V and J ends, which lost 0 bases and 3 bases, there was a span of 10 bases. Germline V gene sequence: CDR1 KGHSH, CDR2 LQKENI. The CDR3 has 15 amino acids. CDR3 protein: CASSPPAGGTDTQYF. In DNA, the CDR3 is TGTGCCAGCTCACCACCGGCAGGGGGGACAGATACGCAGTATTTT.

The chain couples TRBV12-1 to TRBJ1-5. TRBV12-1 constitutes a pseudogene. The CDR3 is made up of 16 amino acids. CDR3 amino acids: CASSNFFPRSNQPQHF. CDR3 nucleotide sequence: TGTGCCAGCAGCAATTTCTTCCCCCGAAGCAATCAGCCCCAGCATTTT.

V is TRBV12-5 and J is TRBJ1-3; unclear D gene. The ends were cut back, 0 bases at V and 9 bases at J, with 15 bases in the middle. The CDR3 consists of 15 residues. Germline assignment: CDR1 LGHNT and CDR2 FRNRAP. The CDR3: CASGLVHIPISTIYF. DNA for the CDR3: TGTGCTAGTGGTTTGGTACATATCCCCATCTCCACCATATATTTT.

This chain connects TRBV6-1 to TRBJ2-7; TRBD1 matches at 7 bases. The CDR3 spans 16 residues. After removal of 3 bases from V and 2 bases from J, the junction contained 10 bases not matched to a gene. Germline V gives CDR1 MNHNS, CDR2 SASEGT. CDR3 amino acids: CASSETTGTATYEQYF. In nucleotides, the CDR3 is TGTGCCAGCAGTGAGACTACCGGGACAGCTACCTACGAGCAGTACTTC.